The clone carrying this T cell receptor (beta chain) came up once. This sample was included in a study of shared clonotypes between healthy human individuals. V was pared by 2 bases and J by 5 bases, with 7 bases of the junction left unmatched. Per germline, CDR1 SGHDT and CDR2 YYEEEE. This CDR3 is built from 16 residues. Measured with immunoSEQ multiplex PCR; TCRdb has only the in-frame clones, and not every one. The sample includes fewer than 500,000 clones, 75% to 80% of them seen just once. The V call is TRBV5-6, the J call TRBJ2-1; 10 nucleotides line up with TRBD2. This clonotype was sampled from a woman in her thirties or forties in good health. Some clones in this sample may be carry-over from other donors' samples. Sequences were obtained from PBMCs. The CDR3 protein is CASSFGEREGHNEQFF. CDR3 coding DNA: TGTGCCAGCAGCTTTGGCGAGCGGGAGGGCCACAATGAGCAGTTCTTC.